A single sample gave rise to the 32 T cell receptor beta chains below, sequenced in a study of ipilimumab plus nivolumab after autologous stem cell transplantation. Libraries were prepared by immunoSEQ multiplex PCR; TCRdb keeps only in-frame clonotypes and omits some of them. This repertoire shows around 20,000 clones, about three quarters found once; its top ten account for more than 15%. The sample was PBMCs, taken in a trial of ipilimumab plus nivolumab as post-transplant consolidation. Every receptor here comes from a male donor with diffuse large B-cell lymphoma.

This clone has a handful of counts. This CDR3 is CASSRGTAPNSPLHF. The CDR3 nucleotides read TGTGCCAGCAGCCGTGGGACAGCCCCTAATTCACCCCTCCACTTT. The rearrangement joins TRBV7-9 to TRBJ1-6; TRBD1 aligns across 7 bases. The CDR3 consists of 15 residues. Germline V lookup: CDR1 SEHNR, CDR2 FQNEAQ (reference sequence). Germline trimming cut 5 bases from V and 6 bases from J; bases unmatched to any gene: 7.

The gene calls are TRBV27 and TRBJ1-2, with D maybe TRBD1 (6 bases). The CDR3 extends over 12 amino acids. The germline CDR1 and CDR2 sequences are MNHEY and SMNVEV (reference sequence). V shed 7 bases and J shed 8 bases, with 14 bases lying between them. Here the CDR3 reads CASTTGSEGYTF. The DNA for the CDR3 is TGTGCCAGCACTACAGGGTCGGAAGGCTACACCTTC.

Note on this clone: Other DNA sequences within the sample encode an identical CDR3. The chain uses TRBV18 and TRBJ2-5; D gene unclear. The germline V gene has CDR1 KGHSH and CDR2 LQKENI. The CDR3 length is 11 residues. V lost 3 bases, J lost 4 bases, and 3 bases lay in between. As DNA, the CDR3 is TGTGCCAGCTCACCTGGAGAGACCCAGTACTTC. Amino acid sequence: CASSPGETQYF. Supplemented by reference TRBV18 and TRBJ2-5, the full variable domain reads NAGVMQNPRHLVRRRGQEARLRCSPMKGHSHVYWYRQLPEEGLKFMVYLQKENIIDESGMPKERFSAEFPKEGPSILRIQQVVRGDSAAYFCASSPGETQYFGPGTRLLVL.

This chain uses TRBV9 with TRBJ1-4; possible D gene TRBD1, 6 bases. Germline values: CDR1 SGDLS, CDR2 YYNGEE. The CDR3 loop spans 15 amino acids. Trimming pared 3 bases from V and 8 bases from J, leaving 17 bases between. The CDR3 spells CASSGRQAGVEKLFF. Here the CDR3 DNA reads TGTGCCAGCAGCGGCAGACAGGCGGGCGTAGAAAAACTGTTTTTT.

The chain is built from TRBV19 and TRBJ1-2; 7 nucleotides align to TRBD1. Trimming removed 4 bases from V and 2 bases from J; junction bases left unmatched: 7. The CDR3 is 15 amino acids. The V gene's germline CDR1 is LNHDA and CDR2 SQIVND (reference sequence). This CDR3 reads CASSNPGTANYGYTF. In DNA form, the CDR3 reads TGTGCCAGTAGTAACCCCGGGACAGCGAACTATGGCTACACCTTC.

Regarding this clone: Germline is not matched at one junction end, which may reflect a read error. This rearrangement joins TRBV2 to TRBJ1-5; TRBD1 agrees at 12 bases. In germline, CDR1 is SNHLY, CDR2 FYNNEI. The CDR3 contains 15 residues. CDR3 amino acids: CASSPGTGGKQPQHF. In nucleotides, the CDR3 is TGTGCCAGCAGCCCGGGGACAGGGGGCAAGCAGCCCCAGCATTTT.

The V call is TRBV7-9, the J call TRBJ1-2; possible D gene TRBD1, 6 bases. Germline CDR1 is SEHNR and CDR2 is FQNEAQ (reference sequence). The CDR3 runs 13 residues. The V and J ends lost 2 bases and 3 bases respectively, with 7 bases between them. The CDR3 spells CASSLTGYYGYTF. The CDR3 nucleotides are TGTGCCAGCAGCTTAACAGGGTACTATGGCTACACCTTC. Using reference TRBV7-9 and TRBJ1-2 for the parts outside the CDR3, the full variable domain is DTGVSQNPRHKITKRGQNVTFRCDPISEHNRLYWYRQTLGQGPEFLTYFQNEAQLEKSRLLSDRFSAERPKGSFSTLEIQRTEQGDSAMYLCASSLTGYYGYTFGSGTRLTVV.

This rearrangement joins TRBV19 to TRBJ2-3, with D hard to call. The CDR3 length is 11 residues. Trimming pared 1 base from V and 5 bases from J, leaving 1 base between. The germline V gene encodes CDR1 LNHDA and CDR2 SQIVND (reference sequence). This CDR3 reads CASSIGDTQYF. For the CDR3, the DNA is TGTGCCAGTAGTATAGGAGATACGCAGTATTTT.

This clone was counted only a few times. The chain recombines TRBV5-7 with TRBJ2-7; D might be TRBD2 (5 bases). TRBV5-7 is given ORF status, its function remaining uncertain. The V gene lost 4 bases and the J gene lost 4 bases, with 9 bases spanning the gap. This CDR3 region has 12 residues. CDR3 protein: CASSVGLYEQYF. The DNA of the CDR3 is TGTGCCAGCAGCGTAGGACTGTACGAGCAGTACTTC.

The V call is TRBV5-4, the J call TRBJ2-3, with a tentative D call TRBD2 (6 bases). V was pared by 1 base and J by 4 bases, with 7 bases between. The germline gives CDR1 SGHNT, CDR2 YYREEE (reference sequence). This CDR3 spans 13 amino acids. The CDR3 is CASSLPGADTQYF. CDR3 coding DNA: TGTGCCAGCAGCTTGCCGGGGGCAGATACGCAGTATTTT.

The chain joins TRBV4-2 to TRBJ1-6, with a possible D match to TRBD1 (5 bases). This CDR3 has 18 amino acids. V was trimmed by 6 bases and J by 0 bases, leaving 18 bases between them. CDR1 LGHNA and CDR2 YNFKEQ come from the germline V gene. In nucleotides, the CDR3 is TGTGCCAGCAGTTTTTCCACGGGGGTGAGCTCCTATAATTCACCCCTCCACTTT. It is translated as CASSFSTGVSSYNSPLHF.

This chain uses TRBV9 with TRBJ1-5; no clear D. Trimming cost V 0 bases and J 1 base, with 20 bases left between them. The CDR3 covers 19 residues. Germline V gene lookup returns CDR1 SGDLS and CDR2 YYNGEE. This CDR3 reads CASSVVPKAPGPSNQPQHF. The CDR3, as DNA: TGTGCCAGCAGCGTAGTACCCAAGGCCCCCGGGCCGAGCAATCAGCCCCAGCATTTT.

DNA for the CDR3: TGTGCCAGCAGCTTAGTCGTGGGACTCGGAGAGACCCAGTACTTC. Translation: CASSLVVGLGETQYF. The rearrangement joins TRBV7-8 to TRBJ2-5; a weak D match, TRBD2 (6 bases). Germline CDR1 and CDR2: SGHVS and FQNEAQ. Trimming left V 1 base short and J 4 bases short, with 13 bases between. The CDR3 loop spans 15 amino acids.

J is TRBJ2-3 and V is TRBV5-1; D is unresolved. The CDR3 contains 15 residues. V was trimmed by 0 bases and J by 4 bases, leaving 12 bases between them. The germline V gene encodes CDR1 SGHRS and CDR2 YFSETQ. CDR3 sequence reads: CASSLEGMGADTQYF. The CDR3 DNA is TGCGCCAGCAGCTTGGAAGGGATGGGCGCAGATACGCAGTATTTT.

The chain couples TRBV7-9 to TRBJ2-7; no clear D gene. This CDR3 contains 13 residues. Deletions cut 5 bases from V and 4 bases from J, with 12 bases between. Germline V lookup: CDR1 SEHNR, CDR2 FQNEAQ (reference sequence). The CDR3 spells CASSPSPGYEQYF. Here the CDR3 DNA reads TGTGCCAGCAGCCCAAGCCCAGGTTACGAGCAGTACTTC.

This clone was detected ten times or more. The genes are TRBV19 and TRBJ2-7; D is uncertain. Deletions cut 5 bases from V and 2 bases from J, with 13 bases between. The CDR3 sequence is 14 residues long. The V gene's germline CDR1 is LNHDA and CDR2 SQIVND (reference sequence). The DNA for the CDR3 is TGTGCCAGTAGTTTGGACCGTGGCGCCTACGAGCAGTACTTC. It codes for CASSLDRGAYEQYF.

This chain links TRBV5-1 with TRBJ1-1; D remains ambiguous. The length of the CDR3 is 14 residues. V lost 0 bases and J 1 base, leaving 7 bases between the germline ends. CDR1 SGHRS and CDR2 YFSETQ come from the germline V gene. In DNA, the CDR3 is TGCGCCAGCAGCTTGGACCCGAGGAACACTGAAGCTTTCTTT. This sequence encodes CASSLDPRNTEAFF.

V is TRBV5-4 and J is TRBJ2-2; 9 bases fit TRBD1. V trimming: 1 base; J trimming: 6 bases; junction bases outside the gene matches: 4. The CDR3 runs 15 residues. CDR1 and CDR2 from the germline V gene are SGHNT and YYREEE (reference sequence). In DNA, the CDR3 is TGTGCCAGCAGCTTGTCTGACAGGGGGGCCGGGGAGCTGTTTTTT. Translating gives CASSLSDRGAGELFF.

The rearrangement links TRBV18 to TRBJ1-5; D uncertain. Trimming removed 3 bases at V and 5 bases at J, with 8 bases between. Germline assignment: CDR1 KGHSH and CDR2 LQKENI. The CDR3 is 13 amino acids. DNA for the CDR3: TGTGCCAGCTCACCGCATCCGGATCAGCCCCAGCATTTT. Amino acid sequence: CASSPHPDQPQHF.

V gene TRBV28 combines with J gene TRBJ2-5; TRBD1 is a possible D gene (5 bases). The CDR3 runs to 13 residues. The germline V gene encodes CDR1 MDHEN and CDR2 SYDVKM. Trimming cost V 5 bases and J 3 bases, with 10 bases left between them. The CDR3 loop is CASSGGREETQYF. The DNA of the CDR3 is TGTGCCAGCAGTGGCGGCAGGGAAGAGACCCAGTACTTC.

This clone was counted at least ten times. This chain links TRBV5-8 with TRBJ1-6; no firm D call. This CDR3 spans 14 amino acids. Per germline, CDR1 SGHTS and CDR2 YDEGEE. V lost 4 bases and J lost 7, with 12 bases in between. CDR3 in DNA: TGTGCCAGCAGCCTGGCCGGGCCGAATTCACCCCTCCACTTT. It encodes CASSLAGPNSPLHF.

The chain recombines TRBV19 with TRBJ1-4, with D perhaps TRBD1 (6 bases). Trimming cost V 3 bases and J 7 bases, with 12 bases left between them. Germline V lookup: CDR1 LNHDA, CDR2 SQIVND (reference sequence). The CDR3 totals 14 residues. The CDR3 bases are TGTGCCAGTAGTATCTTACAGGGTGGTGAAAAACTGTTTTTT. It specifies CASSILQGGEKLFF.

This rearrangement joins TRBV5-4 to TRBJ1-1; TRBD1 might be the D (6 bases). Trimming removed 3 bases at V and 5 bases at J, with 14 bases between. The CDR3 loop spans 14 amino acids. CDR1 is SGHNT, CDR2 YYREEE, per germline (reference sequence). The CDR3 sequence: CASSWRGRTTEAFF. Written as DNA, the CDR3 is TGTGCCAGCAGCTGGCGGGGGCGGACGACTGAAGCTTTCTTT.

The V gene is TRBV5-4, the J gene TRBJ1-1; TRBD1 might be the D (6 bases). The V end lost 4 bases, the J end lost 11 bases, and 18 bases lay between the germline ends. Looked up from germline, CDR1 is SGHNT and CDR2 is YYREEE (reference sequence). This CDR3 spans 13 amino acids. CDR3 protein: CASSESTGREAFF. The CDR3 nucleotides read TGTGCCAGCAGCGAATCAACAGGGAGGGAGGCTTTCTTT.

This sequence joins TRBV30 and TRBJ2-1; D is tentatively TRBD1 or TRBD2 (5 bases each). The germline V gene encodes CDR1 GTSNPN and CDR2 SVGIG (reference sequence). Trimming took off 1 base at V and 3 bases at J, with 10 bases between the two ends. This CDR3 has 14 residues. In nucleotides, the CDR3 is TGTGCCTGGAGTGGCTGGGACGGCTACAATGAGCAGTTCTTC. Encoded protein: CAWSGWDGYNEQFF.

The V and J genes are TRBV30 and TRBJ2-1, with D possibly being TRBD2 (7 bases). V lost 8 bases to trimming and J lost 7 bases, with 12 bases between them. Germline V CDR1 and CDR2: GTSNPN, SVGIG (reference sequence). The CDR3 is 11 amino acids. The CDR3 nucleotides read TGTGCCCGGGGAGGGGGAAATGAGCAGTTCTTC. Amino acids: CARGGGNEQFF.

The chain recombines TRBV11-2 with TRBJ2-5; 9 bases align to TRBD1. With V trimmed by 6 bases and J by 1 base, 6 bases remained unmatched. CDR1 and CDR2 from the germline V gene are SGHAT and FQNNGV. This CDR3 spans 15 amino acids. The CDR3 here is CASSKGQGPQETQYF. In DNA form, the CDR3 reads TGTGCCAGCAGTAAGGGACAGGGCCCCCAAGAGACCCAGTACTTC. The variable domain in full, with the rest retrieved from reference TRBV11-2 and TRBJ2-5, is EAGVAQSPRYKIIEKRQSVAFWCNPISGHATLYWYQQILGQGPKLLIQFQNNGVVDDSQLPKDRFSAERLKGVDSTLKIQPAKLEDSAVYLCASSKGQGPQETQYFGPGTRLLVL.

The chain has TRBV19 and TRBJ2-5; 7 bases line up with TRBD1. Trimming at V came to 6 bases and at J to 1 base, leaving 5 bases not matched to a gene. Germline CDR1 and CDR2: LNHDA and SQIVND (reference sequence). The CDR3 is 14 amino acids. The chain's CDR3 is CASSRGDSQETQYF. Here the CDR3 DNA reads TGTGCCAGTAGCAGAGGGGACAGCCAAGAGACCCAGTACTTC.

The gene calls are TRBV4-2 and TRBJ2-5, with 10 bases identical to TRBD1. The germline CDR1 and CDR2 sequences are LGHNA and YNFKEQ. Trimming cost V 1 base and J 1 base; bases outside gene matches: 0. The CDR3 spans 15 residues. The CDR3 DNA reads as TGTGCCAGCAGCCAAGGGGACAGGGGCCAAGAGACCCAGTACTTC. This gives the protein CASSQGDRGQETQYF.

This clone appeared a few times. The chain has TRBV7-2 and TRBJ2-7, with D perhaps TRBD2 (6 bases). V lost 5 bases and J 3 bases, leaving 20 bases between the germline ends. The germline gives CDR1 SGHTA, CDR2 FQGNSA. CDR3 length: 16 residues. The CDR3 bases are TGTGCCAGCAGCCCTGGACTACCAAAACATTACTACGAGCAGTACTTC. Protein product: CASSPGLPKHYYEQYF.

This clone has a single count. The chain carries TRBV4-2 and TRBJ2-3; D is perhaps TRBD1 or TRBD2 (6 bases each). The length of the CDR3 is 23 residues. Germline loops: CDR1 LGHNA, CDR2 YNFKEQ. V was trimmed by 0 bases and J by 4 bases, leaving 35 bases between them. The CDR3 is CASSQESLRVSNGTGRRADTQYF. CDR3 DNA sequence: TGTGCCAGCAGCCAAGAAAGTCTTAGGGTAAGTAATGGTACAGGGAGGAGGGCAGATACGCAGTATTTT.

The CDR3 DNA is TGTGCCAGCAGCTTTGAGGGACCCCTCACTATGAACACTGAAGCTTTCTTT. Its translation: CASSFEGPLTMNTEAFF. The genes are TRBV11-1 and TRBJ1-1, with D perhaps TRBD1 (5 bases). Between the trimmed V and J ends, which lost 3 bases and 0 bases, there was a span of 17 bases. Germline assignment: CDR1 SGHAT and CDR2 FQDESV (reference sequence). CDR3 length: 17 amino acids.